This TCR beta chain is drawn from a study of blood T cell repertoires in COVID-19. Generated by immunoSEQ multiplex PCR, the TCRdb table keeps only in-frame clones and is missing some. The table has 150,000 to 200,000 clones, 87% seen once. V was trimmed by 3 bases and J by 2 bases, leaving 8 bases between them. This CDR3 contains 14 residues. Germline lookup yields CDR1 LNHDA and CDR2 SQIVND (reference sequence). Sequenced: peripheral blood. The chain is built from TRBV19 and TRBJ1-5; D is unclear. The clonotype was recovered from a human donor in a cohort sampled during active COVID-19. The CDR3 reads CASSIRWGNQPQHF. CDR3 coding DNA: TGTGCCAGTAGTATCAGGTGGGGCAATCAGCCCCAGCATTTT.